Below, 8 T cell receptor beta chains from the same sample are listed, as sequenced in a study of blood T cell repertoires in COVID-19. The method was immunoSEQ multiplex PCR; TCRdb's version includes in-frame clones alone and lacks a portion of them. The sample includes roughly 200,000 clones, approximately 90% of them seen just once. The sample taken for sequencing was PBMCs or T cells enriched from blood (not recorded which). Receptor source: a woman in her thirties or forties with acute COVID-19.

The chain is built from TRBV6-1 and TRBJ2-2; 9 bases fit TRBD2. The CDR3 has 16 residues. Germline lookup yields CDR1 MNHNS and CDR2 SASEGT. Losses at the gene ends were 3 bases for V and 5 bases for J; bases not matched to a gene: 7. CDR3 coding DNA: TGTGCCAGCAGTGAGCAGCGGGGGGCACCTACCGGGGAGCTGTTTTTT. Translated, it gives CASSEQRGAPTGELFF.

The CDR3 bases are TGTGCCAGCAGTACAGGGACCTCCTTAAGCACTGAAGCTTTCTTT. Translating gives CASSTGTSLSTEAFF. V usage is TRBV6-5 and J usage is TRBJ1-1; possible D gene TRBD1, 6 bases. The CDR3 extends over 15 amino acids. CDR1 is MNHEY and CDR2 is SVGAGI in the germline V gene. With 5 bases removed from V and 4 bases from J, the gap between germline ends came to 17 bases.

This clone was observed a single time. The chain links TRBV30 to TRBJ1-5; D not certain. Trimming removed 2 bases at V and 2 bases at J, with 7 bases between. The CDR3 covers 13 residues. Germline V gene lookup returns CDR1 GTSNPN and CDR2 SVGIG (reference sequence). The DNA for the CDR3 is TGTGCCTGGAGTTCGACTGGCAATCAGCCCCAGCATTTT. Protein sequence: CAWSSTGNQPQHF.

The sample holds a few counts of this clone. The CDR3 here is CAGGRRDGSTEAFF. DNA of the CDR3: TGTGCCGGTGGACGCCGGGACGGGAGCACTGAAGCTTTCTTT. This chain joins TRBV30 and TRBJ1-1, with TRBD1 as a possible D gene (5 bases). Germline V gives CDR1 GTSNPN, CDR2 SVGIG (reference sequence). The CDR3 contains 14 residues. V was clipped by 8 bases and J by 4 bases, with 20 bases between them.

The chain carries TRBV4-1 and TRBJ2-1; D is uncertain. There are 14 residues in the CDR3. Trimming took 6 bases from V and 0 from J, leaving 9 bases between them. Germline V gene data show CDR1 as MGHRA and CDR2 as YSYEKL. CDR3 protein: CASSRYHSYNEQFF. CDR3 in DNA: TGCGCCAGCAGTAGATACCACTCCTACAATGAGCAGTTCTTC.

J is TRBJ1-5 and V is TRBV27; the match to TRBD1 covers 12 bases. This CDR3 region has 18 residues. CDR1 MNHEY and CDR2 SMNVEV come from the germline V gene (reference sequence). V lost 4 bases, J lost 7 bases, and 14 bases stayed unmatched. The CDR3 spells CASSSRDRGRAPDQPQHF. DNA of the CDR3: TGTGCCAGCAGTTCCCGGGACAGGGGGCGGGCCCCCGACCAGCCCCAGCATTTT.

The J gene is TRBJ2-5, the V gene TRBV4-3; 7 nucleotides line up with TRBD2. The length of the CDR3 is 17 residues. The germline V gene has CDR1 LGHNA and CDR2 YSLEER. With 0 bases clipped from V and 0 bases from J, the junction kept 7 bases outside the gene matches. CDR3 loop: CASSQEGIAGYQETQYF. The CDR3 DNA sequence: TGCGCCAGCAGCCAAGAGGGGATAGCGGGTTACCAAGAGACCCAGTACTTC.

The chain recombines TRBV12-5 with TRBJ1-6; maybe TRBD1 (6 bases). V was pared by 2 bases and J by 0 bases, with 11 bases between. Germline CDR1 reads LGHNT; CDR2 reads FRNRAP. The CDR3 totals 17 residues. The CDR3 protein is CASGLSTGTSYNSPLHF. CDR3 bases: TGTGCTAGTGGTTTGTCTACAGGGACCTCCTATAATTCACCCCTCCACTTT. The full variable domain, rest sourced from reference TRBV12-5 and TRBJ1-6, is DARVTQTPRHKVTEMGQEVTMRCQPILGHNTVFWYRQTMMQGLELLAYFRNRAPLDDSGMPKDRFSAEMPDATLATLKIQPSEPRDSAVYFCASGLSTGTSYNSPLHFGNGTRLTVT.